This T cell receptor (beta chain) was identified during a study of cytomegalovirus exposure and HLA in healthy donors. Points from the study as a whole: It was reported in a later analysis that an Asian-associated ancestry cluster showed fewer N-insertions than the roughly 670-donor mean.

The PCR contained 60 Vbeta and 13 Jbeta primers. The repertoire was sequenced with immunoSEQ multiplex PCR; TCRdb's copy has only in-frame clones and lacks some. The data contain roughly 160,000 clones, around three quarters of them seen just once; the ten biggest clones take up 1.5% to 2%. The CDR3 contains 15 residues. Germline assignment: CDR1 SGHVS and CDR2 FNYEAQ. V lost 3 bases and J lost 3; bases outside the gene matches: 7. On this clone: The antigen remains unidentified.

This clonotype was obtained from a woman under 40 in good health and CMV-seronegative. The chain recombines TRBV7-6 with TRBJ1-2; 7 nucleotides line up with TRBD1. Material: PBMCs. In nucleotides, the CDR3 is TGTGCCAGCAGCTTTCGACAGGGAATGGACTATGGCTACACCTTC. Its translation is CASSFRQGMDYGYTF.